Shown below are 12 T cell receptor beta chains from a single sample sequenced in a study of PD-1 blockade in classical Hodgkin lymphoma. In every patient, relapse followed autologous stem cell transplantation, while exposure to brentuximab vedotin differed. Magnetic negative selection served to purify CD4+ T cells out of PBMCs that had been thawed. Some clones are missing from TCRdb's copy, which holds only in-frame ones; the method was immunoSEQ multiplex PCR. This sample has approximately 28,000 clones, with 60% to 85% found just once. Sequences were derived from CD4+ T cells from blood, sampled at baseline. The receptors were sampled from a human donor with classical Hodgkin lymphoma.

This clone was found a few times. This chain links TRBV21-1 with TRBJ2-2; the D segment call TRBD2 is taken from the table without a DNA check. TRBV21-1 is a pseudogene segment. This CDR3 contains 17 residues. CDR3 nucleotides: TGTGCCAGCACCTACAAACGGAGGGGTCCCCTAACCGGGGAGCTGTTTTTT. As protein: CASTYKRRGPLTGELFF.

This clone has just a few counts. The V and J genes are TRBV19 and TRBJ2-7; 8 bases fit TRBD1. CDR1 LNHDA and CDR2 SQIVND come from the germline V gene (reference sequence). After removal of 4 bases from V and 2 bases from J, the junction contained 7 bases not matched to a gene. CDR3 length: 15 amino acids. The CDR3 nucleotides are TGTGCCAGTAGTAGGTCCGGGACAGGAACCTACGAGCAGTACTTC. Its protein product is CASSRSGTGTYEQYF.

This clone was seen a single time. V usage is TRBV7-2 and J usage is TRBJ1-2; 9 positions match TRBD1. The germline V gene has CDR1 SGHTA and CDR2 FQGNSA. This CDR3 contains 16 residues. Losses at the gene ends were 5 bases for V and 7 bases for J; bases not matched to a gene: 14. CDR3 sequence reads: CASSRPGTGKRGGYTF. The CDR3 DNA follows: TGTGCCAGCAGCCGTCCCGGGACAGGGAAAAGGGGTGGCTACACCTTC.

This clone was picked up one time. The CDR3 DNA is TGTGCCAGCTCAGCGCGCCCCGGGACAGAGCCGGGAAACACCATATATTTT. This encodes CASSARPGTEPGNTIYF. The chain links TRBV18 to TRBJ1-3; 7 nucleotides line up with TRBD1. The CDR3 is 17 amino acids. The germline V gene encodes CDR1 KGHSH and CDR2 LQKENI. V lost 5 bases, J lost 4 bases, and 14 bases stayed unmatched. Drawing the rest from reference TRBV18 and TRBJ1-3, the complete variable domain is NAGVMQNPRHLVRRRGQEARLRCSPMKGHSHVYWYRQLPEEGLKFMVYLQKENIIDESGMPKERFSAEFPKEGPSILRIQQVVRGDSAAYFCASSARPGTEPGNTIYFGEGSWLTVV.

The chain joins TRBV28 to TRBJ2-1, with 7 bases identical to TRBD2. CDR1 MDHEN and CDR2 SYDVKM come from the germline V gene. V gave up 7 bases and J gave up 4 bases; unmatched junction bases: 10. The CDR3 loop spans 15 amino acids. CDR3 amino acids: CASIDLSGLYNEQFF. The CDR3 nucleotides read TGTGCCAGCATCGACCTCTCGGGACTATACAATGAGCAGTTCTTC.

This clone has only one observation. V gene TRBV4-2 combines with J gene TRBJ2-2; D is perhaps TRBD1 or TRBD2 (6 bases each). Germline V gene sequence: CDR1 LGHNA, CDR2 YNFKEQ. V was cut by 4 bases and J by 6 bases, with 15 bases left in between. CDR3 length equals 15 residues. This chain's CDR3 is CASSRWGAPPGELFF. CDR3 bases: TGTGCCAGCAGCCGATGGGGGGCCCCTCCCGGGGAGCTGTTTTTT.

The J gene is TRBJ1-5, the V gene TRBV28, with TRBD1 matching 11 bases. From germline, CDR1 is MDHEN and CDR2 SYDVKM. This CDR3 region has 13 residues. The CDR3 sequence is CAIPGQGDQPQHF. The CDR3 DNA reads TGTGCGATCCCGGGACAGGGGGATCAGCCCCAGCATTTT.

The genes are TRBV11-3 and TRBJ1-6; possibly TRBD1 for D (5 bases). Germline V gene lookup returns CDR1 SGHNT and CDR2 YENEEA. V was trimmed by 8 bases and J by 9 bases, leaving 23 bases between them. The CDR3 is made up of 16 amino acids. Here the CDR3 reads CASLRFSGPGGSPLHF. In DNA, the CDR3 is TGTGCCAGCCTTAGATTTTCGGGACCCGGGGGTTCACCCCTCCACTTT.

In its sample, this clone was seen a few times. V usage is TRBV7-2 and J usage is TRBJ2-7; 7 nucleotides match TRBD1. Trimming at V came to 8 bases and at J to 6 bases, leaving 4 bases not matched to a gene. CDR3 length: 11 residues. Germline V CDR1 and CDR2: SGHTA, FQGNSA. The CDR3 sequence is CASEGAREQYF. The CDR3 DNA reads as TGTGCCAGCGAGGGGGCGCGCGAGCAGTACTTC.

V usage is TRBV29-1 and J usage is TRBJ1-3; D gene ambiguous. This CDR3 contains 11 residues. V was trimmed by 2 bases and J by 4 bases, leaving 3 bases between them. The V gene's germline CDR1 is SQVTM and CDR2 ANQGSEA. The CDR3 coding sequence is TGCAGCGTTGAATGGGGAAACACCATATATTTT. It specifies CSVEWGNTIYF.

The V call is TRBV30, the J call TRBJ2-1, with TRBD1 matching over 10 bases. Germline V lookup: CDR1 GTSNPN, CDR2 SVGIG (reference sequence). Trimming at V came to 3 bases and at J to 8 bases, leaving 19 bases not matched to a gene. The CDR3 is 18 residues long. The CDR3 here is CAWSKIFQGQGFTDEQFF. The CDR3 DNA sequence: TGTGCCTGGAGCAAGATCTTCCAGGGACAGGGGTTTACCGATGAGCAGTTCTTC. The complete variable domain, with remaining parts taken from reference TRBV30 and TRBJ2-1, reads SQTIHQWPATLVQPVGSPLSLECTVEGTSNPNLYWYRQAAGRGLQLLFYSVGIGQISSEVPQNLSASRPQDRQFILSSKKLLLSDSGFYLCAWSKIFQGQGFTDEQFFGPGTRLTVL.

The rearrangement uses TRBV7-8 and TRBJ2-5, with 10 bases lining up with TRBD1. CDR1 SGHVS and CDR2 FQNEAQ come from the germline V gene. Trimming at V came to 4 bases and at J to 2 bases, leaving 4 bases not matched to a gene. The CDR3 length is 15 residues. CDR3 sequence reads: CASSWGTGVQETQYF. The CDR3 DNA reads as TGTGCCAGCAGCTGGGGGACAGGGGTTCAAGAGACCCAGTACTTC.